Following are 18 T cell receptor beta chains from one sample sequenced in a study of a mutant IDH1 vaccine in newly diagnosed glioma (dated by TCRdb to the early 2020s). Antigens of these TCRs are unknown. The label giving this sample's time point can be read as: week 47, end of study. Every vaccine dose consisted of 300 ug of a 20-mer mutant IDH1 peptide in Montanide, administered subcutaneously together with topical imiquimod. The receptor library was made with the immunoSEQ multiplex PCR assay. TCRdb carries this immuneACCESS record with in-frame sequences only. Its versions omit some clonotypes, under half of them owing to an unresolved V gene in the studies checked, with the rest unexplained. The sample table shows approximately 25,000 clones, and 82% are seen once. The top ten hold approximately 3.6% of the sample. The starting material was PBMCs, obtained from a glioma patient whose treatment included an IDH1 peptide vaccine. All receptors derive from a man aged 35-49 years with glioma. Some clones in this sample may be carry-over from other donors' samples.

V gene TRBV4-3 combines with J gene TRBJ2-1; the D is unclear. V was trimmed by 4 bases and J by 1 base, leaving 11 bases between them. The CDR3 consists of 15 residues. The germline gives CDR1 LGHNA, CDR2 YSLEER. CDR3 protein: CASSRNRNSYNEQFF. CDR3 bases: TGCGCCAGCAGCCGCAATCGCAATTCCTACAATGAGCAGTTCTTC.

The CDR3 protein is CAIRDTLWDEQFF. The CDR3 DNA sequence: TGTGCCATCAGGGATACCCTTTGGGATGAGCAGTTCTTC. V gene TRBV10-3 combines with J gene TRBJ2-1; D uncertain. Deletions cut 6 bases from V and 8 bases from J, with 14 bases between. From germline, CDR1 is ENHRY and CDR2 SYGVKD. The CDR3 length is 13 residues.

The chain carries TRBV7-2 and TRBJ1-5; D may be TRBD1 (5 bases). The length of the CDR3 is 15 residues. CDR1 and CDR2 from the germline V gene are SGHTA and FQGNSA. V shed 1 base and J shed 0 bases, with 7 bases lying between them. The CDR3: CASSLVGGSNQPQHF. The CDR3 DNA is TGTGCCAGCAGCTTAGTCGGGGGTAGCAATCAGCCCCAGCATTTT.

This clone has only one observation. V is TRBV19 and J is TRBJ2-7; D possibly corresponds to TRBD2 (5 bases). The V end lost 1 base, the J end lost 6 bases, and 16 bases lay between the germline ends. The CDR3 covers 15 residues. Germline assignment: CDR1 LNHDA and CDR2 SQIVND (reference sequence). CDR3 in amino acids: CASSIGYQLAAEQYF. The DNA for the CDR3 is TGTGCCAGTAGTATAGGGTATCAGCTAGCAGCCGAGCAGTACTTC.

The chain uses TRBV19 and TRBJ2-3; tentatively, D is TRBD2 (5 bases). CDR3 length: 13 residues. Germline V CDR1 and CDR2: LNHDA, SQIVND (reference sequence). V was shortened by 5 bases and J by 6 bases, with 12 bases between the two germline ends. DNA of the CDR3: TGTGCCAGTAGTTCTCGGAGCGGTGATACGCAGTATTTT. Amino acid sequence: CASSSRSGDTQYF.

The rearrangement links TRBV7-2 to TRBJ2-7; D might be TRBD1 (5 bases). Germline CDR1 and CDR2: SGHTA and FQGNSA. V was clipped by 4 bases and J by 4 bases, with 14 bases between them. CDR3 length equals 14 residues. The CDR3 bases are TGTGCCAGCAGCTCCCAGGGTTTCTCATACGAGCAGTACTTC. Amino acid sequence: CASSSQGFSYEQYF.

The gene calls are TRBV5-1 and TRBJ2-7, with D maybe TRBD2 (7 bases). Germline V CDR1 and CDR2: SGHRS, YFSETQ. With 4 bases removed from V and 2 bases from J, the gap between germline ends came to 19 bases. The length of the CDR3 is 16 residues. The CDR3 DNA reads as TGCGCCAGCAGCCCTGGATGGGGGGGGGCTACCTACGAGCAGTACTTC. Its translation: CASSPGWGGATYEQYF. The entire variable domain, with the rest obtained from reference TRBV5-1 and TRBJ2-7, is as follows: KAGVTQTPRYLIKTRGQQVTLSCSPISGHRSVSWYQQTPGQGLQFLFEYFSETQRNKGNFPGRFSGRQFSNSRSEMNVSTLELGDSALYLCASSPGWGGATYEQYFGPGTRLTVT.

This chain uses TRBV19 with TRBJ2-1, with D possibly TRBD2 on 6 matching bases. V gave up 6 bases and J gave up 10 bases, with 16 bases separating them. CDR3 length: 13 amino acids. Germline V gene lookup returns CDR1 LNHDA and CDR2 SQIVND (reference sequence). The CDR3 DNA is TGTGCCAGTAGGGGGCCTAGCGCTGGGGAGCAGTTCTTC. Encoded protein: CASRGPSAGEQFF.

V and J are TRBV2 and TRBJ2-7, with TRBD1 identical over 7 bases. Germline V CDR1 and CDR2: SNHLY, FYNNEI. This CDR3 comprises 12 residues. Unmatched junction bases numbered 3, after V lost 5 bases and J lost 5 bases. The CDR3 protein is CASSYRGDEQYF. DNA for the CDR3: TGTGCCAGCAGTTACAGGGGAGACGAGCAGTACTTC.

The chain joins TRBV30 to TRBJ2-6, with D maybe TRBD2 (6 bases). Trimming removed 3 bases from V and 1 base from J, with 16 bases in between. The CDR3 consists of 17 residues. Looked up from germline, CDR1 is GTSNPN and CDR2 is SVGIG (reference sequence). CDR3 bases: TGTGCCTGGAGCGATCGGAGGGGAGGATCTGGGGCCAACGTCCTGACTTTC. It yields the protein CAWSDRRGGSGANVLTF. Based on the CDR3 plus reference TRBV30 and TRBJ2-6, the full variable domain is SQTIHQWPATLVQPVGSPLSLECTVEGTSNPNLYWYRQAAGRGLQLLFYSVGIGQISSEVPQNLSASRPQDRQFILSSKKLLLSDSGFYLCAWSDRRGGSGANVLTFGAGSRLTVL.

The chain carries TRBV19 and TRBJ1-5; TRBD1 agrees at 8 bases. The CDR3 is 17 residues long. The germline gives CDR1 LNHDA, CDR2 SQIVND (reference sequence). Losses at the gene ends were 5 bases for V and 0 bases for J; bases not matched to a gene: 9. The CDR3 bases are TGTGCCAGTAGTGGACAGGGAGTACCTTATAGCAATCAGCCCCAGCATTTT. This translates into CASSGQGVPYSNQPQHF.

The V and J genes are TRBV5-1 and TRBJ1-1, with D unresolved. This CDR3 contains 15 residues. Trimming took off 4 bases at V and 3 bases at J, with 16 bases between the two ends. Germline CDR1 and CDR2: SGHRS and YFSETQ. Here the CDR3 DNA reads TGCGCCAGCAGCCTTCTGAGAGGAAAGGACACTGAAGCTTTCTTT. This codes for CASSLLRGKDTEAFF.

V is TRBV4-2 and J is TRBJ2-4; D is unclear. CDR3 length: 16 residues. Germline V gives CDR1 LGHNA, CDR2 YNFKEQ. Deletions cut 8 bases from V and 6 bases from J, with 23 bases between. CDR3 DNA sequence: TGTGCCAGCGGACCCATCTATGATGGTGGCGGAAACATTCAGTACTTC. Protein sequence: CASGPIYDGGGNIQYF.

The chain uses TRBV19 and TRBJ1-5; D is perhaps TRBD1 (5 bases). Germline CDR1 LNHDA, CDR2 SQIVND (reference sequence). The CDR3 totals 16 residues. Trimming left V 6 bases short and J 5 bases short, with 20 bases between. CDR3 DNA: TGTGCCAGTAGAGGTTTGGGAGGGGATAGGTATCAGCCCCAGCATTTT. Its translation is CASRGLGGDRYQPQHF.

The chain combines TRBV5-1 with TRBJ1-2; 10 bases line up with TRBD1. V dropped 3 bases and J dropped 8; count of bases not matched to a gene: 4. The CDR3 loop spans 13 amino acids. Per the germline V gene, CDR1 is SGHRS and CDR2 is YFSETQ. CDR3 in DNA: TGCGCCAGCAGCTCGGGGACAGGGGTCGGCTACACCTTC. Its protein product is CASSSGTGVGYTF.

The CDR3 region has the DNA TGTGCCAGCAGCCACCACACAGATACGCAGTATTTT. Translated, it gives CASSHHTDTQYF. The chain couples TRBV11-3 to TRBJ2-3, with D unclear. CDR3 length: 12 amino acids. The germline V and J ends were trimmed by 5 bases and 2 bases, with 5 bases remaining between them. From germline, CDR1 is SGHNT and CDR2 YENEEA.

The chain has TRBV10-2 and TRBJ1-5; 9 bases match TRBD1. The V and J ends lost 4 bases and 2 bases, in that order; junction bases with no gene match: 0. The CDR3 is made up of 14 amino acids. The germline gives CDR1 WSHSY, CDR2 SAAADI. The CDR3 sequence is CASSGQGGNQPQHF. For the CDR3, the DNA is TGCGCCAGCAGTGGACAGGGGGGCAATCAGCCCCAGCATTTT.

This chain uses TRBV5-1 with TRBJ1-2; D gene unclear. CDR3 length equals 14 residues. The germline V gene encodes CDR1 SGHRS and CDR2 YFSETQ. The V end was cut by 2 bases, the J end by 0 bases, with 8 bases between. CDR3 DNA: TGCGCCAGCAGCTTCGGCCAGTCTAACTATGGCTACACCTTC. This translates into CASSFGQSNYGYTF.